This T cell receptor (beta chain) is drawn from a study of cytomegalovirus exposure and HLA in healthy donors. Notes on the study in general: HLA restriction was apparent for most CMV-associated TCR beta chains in a later analysis.

Of note for this clone: Its antigen is undetermined.

V lost 4 bases and J lost 0, with 13 bases in between. CDR3 size: 17 residues. CDR1 and CDR2 (germline): LNHDA, SQIVND (reference sequence). The primer mix had 60 Vbeta and 13 Jbeta primers. Clones were sequenced by immunoSEQ multiplex PCR, and TCRdb holds only the in-frame ones, with some missing. The table lists just over 150,000 clones, roughly four fifths of them singletons. The TCR originated in a woman in her forties in good health and CMV-seronegative. This chain joins TRBV19 and TRBJ2-6; D might be TRBD1 (5 bases). Sequencing used PBMCs. DNA of the CDR3: TGTGCCAGTAGTACATTCTGGACATCCTCTGGGGCCAACGTCCTGACTTTC. It encodes CASSTFWTSSGANVLTF. Using reference TRBV19 and TRBJ2-6 for the parts outside the CDR3, the full variable domain is DGGITQSPKYLFRKEGQNVTLSCEQNLNHDAMYWYRQDPGQGLRLIYYSQIVNDFQKGDIAEGYSVSREKKESFPLTVTSAQKNPTAFYLCASSTFWTSSGANVLTFGAGSRLTVL.